These T cell receptor beta chains were read from a single sample in a study of technical replicates of blood from a handful of donors. Method: immunoSEQ multiplex PCR; TCRdb's copy keeps in-frame clones and lacks some. Here the sample spans 74,000 or so clones, 93% being singletons. Sequenced sample: T cells isolated from PBMCs. Receptors originate from a human donor in good health. Both conserved end residues are part of each CDR3. The D gene is left open where the match is weak. Part of the rows lack a size; the others show once, few, many or a class for expanded clones.

. TRBJ2-1 TRBV11-2 . CASSLEAQWEQFF TGTGCCAGCAGCTTAGAAGCCCAATGGGAGCAGTTCTTC
. TRBJ2-1 TRBV27 . CASSSVSASGEQFF TGTGCCAGCAGTTCCGTCTCTGCCAGCGGTGAGCAGTTCTTC
. TRBJ1-1 TRBV6-5 . CASAWQVNSGTEAFF TGTGCCAGCGCTTGGCAGGTGAATTCGGGGACTGAAGCTTTCTTT
. TRBJ2-7 TRBV27 . CASSFPRGVPSYEQYF TGTGCCAGCAGTTTCCCTCGAGGAGTTCCTTCCTACGAGCAGTACTTC
few TRBJ2-7 TRBV7-2 . CASSLRLHEQYF TGTGCCAGCAGCTTAAGACTTCACGAGCAGTACTTC
. TRBJ2-7 TRBV5-1 TRBD2 CASSFTLAGGLASYEQYF TGCGCCAGCAGCTTCACGCTAGCGGGAGGGCTGGCCTCCTACGAGCAGTACTTC
. TRBJ1-1 TRBV7-2 . CASSPEPGRNTEAFF TGTGCCAGCAGCCCAGAGCCAGGTCGGAACACTGAAGCTTTCTTT
. TRBJ1-1 TRBV5-8 TRBD1 CASSLETGGNTEAFF TGTGCCAGCAGCTTGGAGACAGGGGGGAACACTGAAGCTTTCTTT
. TRBJ1-5 TRBV28 . CASSLFAGYRNQPQHF TGTGCCAGCAGTTTATTCGCAGGGTATCGCAATCAGCCCCAGCATTTT
. TRBJ2-2 TRBV7-9 . CASSPGTGELFF TGTGCCAGCAGTCCGGGGACCGGGGAGCTGTTTTTT
. TRBJ1-5 TRBV6-1 . CASTGQLGRPQHF TGTGCCAGCACCGGCCAACTAGGGAGGCCCCAGCATTTT